Below are 23 T cell receptor beta chains sequenced from a single sample in a study of blood T cell repertoires in COVID-19. Assay: immunoSEQ multiplex PCR; the TCRdb copy retains only in-frame clones and omits some. The sample consists of around 160,000 clones, more than 70% of them appearing once. Material: PBMCs or T cells enriched from blood (not recorded which). All receptors come from a man aged 40-50 years who had recovered from COVID-19.

This clone has just one count. The chain joins TRBV7-9 to TRBJ1-5; 7 nucleotides agree with TRBD1. Germline CDR1 is SEHNR and CDR2 is FQNEAQ (reference sequence). V was clipped by 7 bases and J by 5 bases; unmatched bases: 5. The CDR3 extends over 13 amino acids. The CDR3 DNA follows: TGTGCCAGCACGCCAACAGGGGATCAGCCCCAGCATTTT. It specifies CASTPTGDQPQHF.

The chain combines TRBV19 with TRBJ1-2; 7 bases match TRBD1. V gave up 5 bases and J gave up 6 bases; unmatched junction bases: 9. This CDR3 has 14 residues. Germline V gene data show CDR1 as LNHDA and CDR2 as SQIVND (reference sequence). The CDR3 DNA sequence: TGTGCCAGTAGTCTTTACAGGGGAGAGGATGGCTACACCTTC. The encoded protein is CASSLYRGEDGYTF.

J is TRBJ1-2 and V is TRBV30; TRBD1 might be the D (5 bases). Germline assignment: CDR1 GTSNPN and CDR2 SVGIG (reference sequence). This CDR3 spans 13 amino acids. The V and J ends lost 3 bases and 4 bases respectively, with 12 bases between them. CDR3 in DNA: TGTGCCTGGAGCTCAGGGCCGGCCTATGGCTACACCTTC. Residues: CAWSSGPAYGYTF.

Only a few counts were recorded for this clone. This CDR3 reads CASSGTGIQDSPLHF. CDR3 nucleotide sequence: TGTGCCAGCAGCGGGACAGGGATTCAGGATTCACCCCTCCACTTT. The V gene is TRBV7-9, the J gene TRBJ1-6; 9 bases fit TRBD1. The V and J ends lost 5 bases and 8 bases, in that order; junction bases with no gene match: 7. Germline CDR1 reads SEHNR; CDR2 reads FQNEAQ (reference sequence). The CDR3 is 15 residues long. Together with reference TRBV7-9 and TRBJ1-6, the CDR3 gives the full variable domain: DTGVSQNPRHKITKRGQNVTFRCDPISEHNRLYWYRQTLGQGPEFLTYFQNEAQLEKSRLLSDRFSAERPKGSFSTLEIQRTEQGDSAMYLCASSGTGIQDSPLHFGNGTRLTVT.

The chain carries TRBV12-3 or TRBV12-4 and TRBJ1-3; D is ambiguous. Trimming removed 11 bases from V and 0 bases from J, with 11 bases in between. The CDR3 sequence is 13 residues long. The CDR3 loop is CALSRSSGNTIYF. CDR3 DNA sequence: TGTGCCCTCTCCCGGTCCTCTGGAAACACCATATATTTT.

The chain joins TRBV5-1 to TRBJ2-3; 8 nucleotides match TRBD1. Per the germline V gene, CDR1 is SGHRS and CDR2 is YFSETQ. This CDR3 spans 15 amino acids. V shed 0 bases and J 0 bases; nucleotides not matched to a gene: 0. CDR3 coding DNA: TGCGCCAGCAGCTTGGGACAGGGGAGCACAGATACGCAGTATTTT. This encodes CASSLGQGSTDTQYF. The complete variable domain, with remaining parts taken from reference TRBV5-1 and TRBJ2-3, reads KAGVTQTPRYLIKTRGQQVTLSCSPISGHRSVSWYQQTPGQGLQFLFEYFSETQRNKGNFPGRFSGRQFSNSRSEMNVSTLELGDSALYLCASSLGQGSTDTQYFGPGTRLTVL.

The chain couples TRBV11-2 to TRBJ2-3; 8 nucleotides match TRBD2. The J segment lost 6 bases and the V segment lost 5 bases, leaving 13 bases of the junction unmatched. This CDR3 spans 16 amino acids. Germline CDR1 SGHAT, CDR2 FQNNGV. CDR3 residues: CASSPSVGGGTDTQYF. Here the CDR3 DNA reads TGTGCCAGCAGCCCCTCCGTTGGCGGGGGGACGGATACGCAGTATTTT.

The J gene is TRBJ2-3, the V gene TRBV5-6; D might be TRBD2 (6 bases). V lost 4 bases and J 2 bases, leaving 17 bases between the germline ends. CDR1 and CDR2 from the germline V gene are SGHDT and YYEEEE. The CDR3 is made up of 16 amino acids. CDR3 in amino acids: CASSPDAGSSTDTQYF. The CDR3 DNA reads as TGTGCCAGCAGCCCGGATGCGGGGTCGTCCACAGATACGCAGTATTTT.

The J gene is TRBJ2-2, the V gene TRBV19; 8 positions agree with TRBD1. From germline, CDR1 is LNHDA and CDR2 SQIVND (reference sequence). The CDR3 loop spans 17 amino acids. The V gene end was trimmed by 3 bases and the J gene end by 1 base; junction bases not matched to a gene: 7. CDR3 sequence (DNA): TGTGCCAGTAGTATCCGCAGGGGGCGGGTGAACACCGGGGAGCTGTTTTTT. It translates to CASSIRRGRVNTGELFF.

The CDR3 spells CASSPRPRGDYEQYF. The CDR3 nucleotides are TGTGCCAGCAGTCCCCGTCCCCGGGGGGATTACGAGCAGTACTTC. This sequence joins TRBV27 and TRBJ2-7; 7 nucleotides line up with TRBD2. J lost 4 bases, V lost 5 bases, and 11 bases had no gene match. Germline values: CDR1 MNHEY, CDR2 SMNVEV (reference sequence). This CDR3 comprises 15 residues.

The rearrangement links TRBV9 to TRBJ2-5, with unresolved D. This CDR3 contains 12 residues. The V and J ends lost 3 bases and 1 base respectively, with 4 bases between them. The germline V gene encodes CDR1 SGDLS and CDR2 YYNGEE. CDR3 sequence reads: CASSAGQETQYF. The CDR3 DNA sequence: TGTGCCAGCAGCGCGGGCCAAGAGACCCAGTACTTC.

The chain recombines TRBV9 with TRBJ1-1, with D possibly TRBD1 on 5 matching bases. V lost 4 bases, J lost 1 base, and 11 bases lay in between. Per the germline V gene, CDR1 is SGDLS and CDR2 is YYNGEE. This CDR3 is built from 14 residues. CDR3 loop: CASSRTTGNTEAFF. As DNA, the CDR3 is TGTGCCAGCAGCCGGACAACTGGGAACACTGAAGCTTTCTTT.

The chain joins TRBV2 to TRBJ2-5, with 7 bases identical to TRBD1. The CDR3 extends over 17 amino acids. Trimming cost V 6 bases and J 0 bases; bases outside gene matches: 13. Germline assignment: CDR1 SNHLY and CDR2 FYNNEI. CDR3: CASSDDTGVGYQETQYF. The CDR3 DNA reads TGTGCCAGCAGCGACGATACAGGGGTCGGGTACCAAGAGACCCAGTACTTC.

At least ten counts were recorded for this clone. The chain employs TRBV19 and TRBJ2-2; 9 bases are a match to TRBD2. The CDR3 is 15 residues long. Germline-derived CDR1 and CDR2 are LNHDA and SQIVND (reference sequence). Trimming took 5 bases from V and 3 from J; bases not matched to a gene: 4. CDR3 coding DNA: TGTGCCAGTAGTTACCGCGGGGGGGACACCGGGGAGCTGTTTTTT. This gives the protein CASSYRGGDTGELFF. Combining the CDR3 with reference TRBV19 and TRBJ2-2 gives the whole variable domain DGGITQSPKYLFRKEGQNVTLSCEQNLNHDAMYWYRQDPGQGLRLIYYSQIVNDFQKGDIAEGYSVSREKKESFPLTVTSAQKNPTAFYLCASSYRGGDTGELFFGEGSRLTVL.

V and J are TRBV5-1 and TRBJ1-4, with 8 nucleotides matching TRBD1. CDR1 is SGHRS and CDR2 is YFSETQ in the germline V gene. The CDR3 is made up of 15 amino acids. V shed 4 bases, J shed 7 bases, and the junction held 9 bases outside the gene matches. Here the CDR3 reads CASSLDQGAGEKLFF. CDR3 coding DNA: TGCGCCAGCAGCCTGGACCAGGGGGCGGGTGAAAAACTGTTTTTT.

The chain has TRBV4-2 and TRBJ2-5, with a weak D call TRBD1 (6 bases). The V and J ends lost 3 bases and 5 bases respectively, with 16 bases between them. The CDR3 totals 15 residues. Germline V gives CDR1 LGHNA, CDR2 YNFKEQ. The DNA of the CDR3 is TGTGCCAGCAGCCACAAACCGGGACACCGGGAGACCCAGTACTTC. Amino acid sequence: CASSHKPGHRETQYF.

This clone was seen a single time. The chain joins TRBV19 to TRBJ2-1; no definite D call. Germline V gene sequence: CDR1 LNHDA, CDR2 SQIVND (reference sequence). The CDR3 has 12 residues. V was cut by 1 base and J by 10 bases, with 8 bases left in between. The chain's CDR3 is CASSIGAREQFF. The CDR3 DNA sequence: TGTGCCAGTAGTATAGGAGCCCGGGAGCAGTTCTTC. Full variable domain (missing parts from reference TRBV19 and TRBJ2-1): DGGITQSPKYLFRKEGQNVTLSCEQNLNHDAMYWYRQDPGQGLRLIYYSQIVNDFQKGDIAEGYSVSREKKESFPLTVTSAQKNPTAFYLCASSIGAREQFFGPGTRLTVL.

V is TRBV21-1 and J is TRBJ2-1; TRBD2 reflects the table's D call only, with no check against the DNA. TRBV21-1 is classified as a pseudogene. The CDR3 sequence is 17 residues long. CDR3 sequence: CASILTRVKSSYNEQFF. CDR3 sequence (DNA): TGTGCCAGCATACTAACACGAGTTAAGAGCTCCTACAATGAGCAGTTCTTC.

This clone was seen only a few times. This chain uses TRBV7-9 with TRBJ1-5; D may be TRBD1 (5 bases). V lost 4 bases to trimming and J lost 3 bases, with 16 bases between them. This CDR3 comprises 16 residues. CDR1 is SEHNR and CDR2 is FQNEAQ in the germline V gene (reference sequence). This chain's CDR3 is CASSSNGGRANQPQHF. The CDR3, as DNA: TGTGCCAGCAGCTCAAACGGGGGAAGAGCCAATCAGCCCCAGCATTTT.

The V and J genes are TRBV18 and TRBJ1-1; 7 nucleotides match TRBD1. V lost 6 bases, J lost 1 base, and 5 bases stayed unmatched. CDR1 KGHSH and CDR2 LQKENI come from the germline V gene. This CDR3 is 14 amino acids long. CDR3: CASSEGAGNTEAFF. Written as DNA, the CDR3 is TGTGCCAGCTCGGAGGGGGCCGGGAACACTGAAGCTTTCTTT. Drawing the rest from reference TRBV18 and TRBJ1-1, the complete variable domain is NAGVMQNPRHLVRRRGQEARLRCSPMKGHSHVYWYRQLPEEGLKFMVYLQKENIIDESGMPKERFSAEFPKEGPSILRIQQVVRGDSAAYFCASSEGAGNTEAFFGQGTRLTVV.

Concerning this clone itself: Its ends do not fully match the called genes, so a read error is possible. This rearrangement joins TRBV7-3 to TRBJ1-2, with D perhaps matching TRBD1 (5 bases). Germline CDR1 SGHTA, CDR2 FQGTGA. The CDR3 is 11 residues long. The CDR3 region is CASHPGSGLAF. CDR3 coding DNA: TGTGCCAGCCACCCAGGGTCTGGTTTAGCCTTC.

This clone appeared a few times. The chain couples TRBV12-5 to TRBJ1-1, with a possible D match to TRBD1 (5 bases). Trimming stripped 5 bases from V and 4 bases from J, with 11 bases between. Germline loops: CDR1 LGHNT, CDR2 FRNRAP. This CDR3 is built from 13 residues. The DNA for the CDR3 is TGTGCTAGTGGTCTCGGGGGACCCACTGAAGCTTTCTTT. Protein product: CASGLGGPTEAFF.

The V and J genes are TRBV7-8 and TRBJ2-7, with 11 bases identical to TRBD1. The germline gives CDR1 SGHVS, CDR2 FQNEAQ. Unmatched junction bases numbered 6, after V lost 5 bases and J lost 6 bases. The CDR3 is made up of 14 amino acids. The CDR3 DNA reads as TGTGCCAGCAGCCTTGGGACAGGGGGTAGCGAGCAGTACGTC. Its translation: CASSLGTGGSEQYV.